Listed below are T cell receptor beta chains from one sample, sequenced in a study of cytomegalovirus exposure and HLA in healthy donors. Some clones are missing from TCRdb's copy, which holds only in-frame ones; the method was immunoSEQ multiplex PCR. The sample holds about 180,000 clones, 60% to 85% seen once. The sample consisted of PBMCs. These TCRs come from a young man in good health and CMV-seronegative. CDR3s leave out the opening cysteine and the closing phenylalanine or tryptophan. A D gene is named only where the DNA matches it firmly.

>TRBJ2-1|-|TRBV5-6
ASSRQVRSYNEQF
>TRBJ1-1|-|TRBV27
ASSLFRNTEAF
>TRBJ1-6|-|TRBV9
ASSAGQGVSYNSPLH
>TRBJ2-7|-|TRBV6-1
ASSVILSYEQY
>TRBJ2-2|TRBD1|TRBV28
ASSLTGVGELF
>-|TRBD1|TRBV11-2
ASTGQGTFSYEQY
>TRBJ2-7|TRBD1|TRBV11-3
ASSSGDRAEQY
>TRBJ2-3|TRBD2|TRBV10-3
AISGLAGDADTQY
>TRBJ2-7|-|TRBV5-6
ASSFPGTPLYEQY
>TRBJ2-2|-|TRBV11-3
ASSLTGNTGELF
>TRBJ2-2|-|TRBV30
AWSVALSTGELF
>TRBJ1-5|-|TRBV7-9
SSSQVANQPQH
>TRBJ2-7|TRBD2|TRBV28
ASRTTTGEGFYEQY
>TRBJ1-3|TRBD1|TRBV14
ASSRDRLNTIY
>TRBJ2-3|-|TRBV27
ASRGPDTQY
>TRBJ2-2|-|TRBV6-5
ASSSTGGELF
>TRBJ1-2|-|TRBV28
ASSFGQGRDYGYT
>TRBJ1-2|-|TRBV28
ASSLVRSNYGYT
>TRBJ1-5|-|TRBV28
ASSLVGGSQPQH
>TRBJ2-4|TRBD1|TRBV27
ASSLGTGNIQY
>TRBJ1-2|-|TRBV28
ASSLMGREGNGYT
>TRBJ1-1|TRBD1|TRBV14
ASRPYIGGDWTEAF
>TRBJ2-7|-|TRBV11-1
ASSPSGHLQYEQY
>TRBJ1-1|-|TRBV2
ASSVDREAF
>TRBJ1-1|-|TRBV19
ASSIEGTQNTEAF
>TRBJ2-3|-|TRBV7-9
ASSLTPRFTDTQY
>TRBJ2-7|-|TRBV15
ATSTHGRTGEQY
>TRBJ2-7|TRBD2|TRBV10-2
ASSDLAGASRSSEQY
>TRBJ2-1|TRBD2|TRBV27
ASSYSSGRAF